This TCR beta chain emerged from a study of T cell repertoires in cytomegalovirus infection. Study background: Public TCR beta signatures were indicative of both CMV infection and a matching HLA type.

Trimming shortened V by 10 bases and J by 5 bases, and 11 bases separated the two germline ends. This CDR3 comprises 11 residues. Germline V gene sequence: CDR1 MNHEY, CDR2 SMNVEV (reference sequence). Each CDR3 protein gets one entry after TCRdb re-called the reads with MiXCR. This table holds under 600,000 distinct CDR3 sequences, 16% found once. This clonotype was counted a few times. Antigen unknown. Study observations and caveats: The study identified carriers of CMV plus the relevant HLA from cumulative public TCR beta family frequency. Clonotypes of TCR beta that were HLA-C-restricted and CMV-specific dominated the ex vivo response.

The chain employs TRBV27 and TRBJ1-2; a weak D match, TRBD1 (5 bases). This TCR came from a human donor in good health (CMV status not recorded). Some clones in this sample may be carry-over from other donors' samples. Sequencing was performed on CD8+ T cells from PBMCs. CDR3 in DNA: TGTGCCACCCGGGGGGAATATGGCTACACCTTC. It is translated as CATRGEYGYTF.